The 29 T cell receptor beta chains given below trace back to one sample, sequenced in a study of somatic mutations in cytotoxic T cells in rheumatoid arthritis. Measured with immunoSEQ multiplex PCR; TCRdb has only the in-frame clones, and not every one. This table holds fewer than 30,000 clones, around 80% found once. The sample taken for sequencing was CD8+ T cells sorted from blood. These receptors all stem from a man between 45 and 60 years old in good health.

A single count supports this clone. The chain joins TRBV27 to TRBJ2-1, with 13 bases lining up with TRBD2. V dropped 6 bases and J dropped 5; count of bases not matched to a gene: 4. CDR1 is MNHEY and CDR2 is SMNVEV in the germline V gene (reference sequence). CDR3 length: 15 amino acids. CDR3 sequence: CASSTGTSGNNEQFF. In DNA form, the CDR3 reads TGTGCCAGCAGCACCGGGACTAGCGGGAACAATGAGCAGTTCTTC.

V is TRBV11-3 and J is TRBJ2-2; D remains ambiguous. CDR3 size: 11 residues. Per the germline V gene, CDR1 is SGHNT and CDR2 is YENEEA. The V and J ends lost 2 bases and 9 bases respectively, with 4 bases between them. CDR3 residues: CASSLSRELFF. CDR3 coding DNA: TGTGCCAGCAGCTTAAGTCGGGAGCTGTTTTTT.

V usage is TRBV29-1 and J usage is TRBJ1-1, with D tentatively TRBD1 (6 bases). V was pared by 3 bases and J by 1 base, with 18 bases between. From germline, CDR1 is SQVTM and CDR2 ANQGSEA. The length of the CDR3 is 16 residues. CDR3 amino acids: CSVDGEQGPRNTEAFF. In nucleotides, the CDR3 is TGCAGCGTTGACGGAGAACAGGGCCCAAGGAACACTGAAGCTTTCTTT.

The rearrangement joins TRBV19 to TRBJ2-7; D perhaps matches TRBD1 (5 bases). Trimming cost V 3 bases and J 5 bases, with 11 bases left between them. The CDR3 runs 13 residues. Germline V gene sequence: CDR1 LNHDA, CDR2 SQIVND (reference sequence). The CDR3 is CASSISGLNEQYF. As DNA, the CDR3 is TGTGCCAGTAGTATCTCAGGGTTGAACGAGCAGTACTTC.

This clone was counted only a few times. V usage is TRBV25-1 and J usage is TRBJ1-2, with no clear D. The CDR3 runs to 12 residues. Germline V gives CDR1 MGHDK, CDR2 SYGVNS. Trimming took off 3 bases at V and 6 bases at J, with 8 bases between the two ends. The CDR3 loop is CASSDVRDGYTF. CDR3 DNA sequence: TGTGCCAGCAGTGATGTGCGGGATGGCTACACCTTC.

The chain carries TRBV29-1 and TRBJ2-1; 7 positions match TRBD2. Germline V gene sequence: CDR1 SQVTM, CDR2 ANQGSEA. This CDR3 is 15 amino acids long. Trimming removed 6 bases from V and 2 bases from J; junction bases left unmatched: 10. DNA for the CDR3: TGCAGCGTAGCTGGGGCTAGCGGTCCCTACAATGAGCAGTTCTTC. This codes for CSVAGASGPYNEQFF.

The chain links TRBV9 to TRBJ1-5, with 8 bases aligning to TRBD1. Losses at the gene ends were 1 base for V and 3 bases for J; bases not matched to a gene: 3. Germline CDR1 reads SGDLS; CDR2 reads YYNGEE. CDR3 length: 15 residues. The CDR3 reads CASSVSGGPNQPQHF. In nucleotides, the CDR3 is TGTGCCAGCAGCGTATCAGGGGGCCCCAATCAGCCCCAGCATTTT.

This clone was found once. The V gene is TRBV27, the J gene TRBJ2-5, with D perhaps TRBD2 (6 bases). CDR3 size: 15 residues. Germline CDR1 is MNHEY and CDR2 is SMNVEV (reference sequence). V lost 6 bases and J 2 bases, leaving 16 bases between the germline ends. The CDR3 region has the DNA TGTGCCAGCAGGCTCAGCGGGTACCGTCAAGAGACCCAGTACTTC. Its translation is CASRLSGYRQETQYF.

The rearrangement links TRBV27 to TRBJ2-1, with D tentatively TRBD2 (6 bases). The CDR3 contains 16 residues. In germline, CDR1 is MNHEY, CDR2 SMNVEV (reference sequence). Trimming cost V 0 bases and J 3 bases, with 12 bases left between them. CDR3 DNA: TGTGCCAGCAGTTTATCGCTAGCGAGATACTACAATGAGCAGTTCTTC. Amino acid sequence: CASSLSLARYYNEQFF.

CDR3 bases: TGTGCCAGTCATCGGGGACAGGGGCTTTACAAGTTCTTC. Protein: CASHRGQGLYKFF. The J gene is TRBJ2-1, the V gene TRBV10-3, with 10 bases identical to TRBD1. Germline CDR1 reads ENHRY; CDR2 reads SYGVKD. This CDR3 is built from 13 residues. V shed 10 bases, J shed 14 bases, and the junction held 14 bases outside the gene matches.

CDR3 sequence (DNA): TGTGCCAGCAGCTTTACAGGGAGAAATGAGCAGTTCTTC. Amino acids: CASSFTGRNEQFF. The V gene is TRBV7-2, the J gene TRBJ2-1; the D gene is possibly TRBD1 (6 bases). Trimming removed 3 bases from V and 7 bases from J, with 10 bases in between. This CDR3 contains 13 residues. From germline, CDR1 is SGHTA and CDR2 FQGNSA.

The chain recombines TRBV11-3 with TRBJ2-7; tentative D call: TRBD2 (5 bases). The CDR3 is 17 amino acids. The germline gives CDR1 SGHNT, CDR2 YENEEA. V was cut by 2 bases and J by 0 bases, with 17 bases left in between. The CDR3 DNA sequence: TGTGCCAGCAGCTTATCCGGGGTAGAGATGTTCTCCTACGAGCAGTACTTC. Its protein is CASSLSGVEMFSYEQYF.

This chain links TRBV13 with TRBJ2-7; D gene unclear. CDR3 length equals 14 residues. The germline V gene has CDR1 PRHDT and CDR2 FYEKMQ (reference sequence). V was clipped by 2 bases and J by 0 bases, with 8 bases between them. The CDR3 DNA reads as TGTGCCAGCAGCTTATACCAGCGCTCCTACGAGCAGTACTTC. Translation: CASSLYQRSYEQYF.

V usage is TRBV19 and J usage is TRBJ2-7; TRBD1 agrees at 11 bases. Germline values: CDR1 LNHDA, CDR2 SQIVND (reference sequence). The junction had 8 bases not matched to a gene; V was cut back by 4 bases and J by 0 bases. The CDR3 consists of 17 residues. As DNA, the CDR3 is TGTGCCAGTAGTACCCGAGGGGGACAGGGGGTCTCCTACGAGCAGTACTTC. It encodes CASSTRGGQGVSYEQYF. Filled out from reference TRBV19 and TRBJ2-7, the complete variable domain reads DGGITQSPKYLFRKEGQNVTLSCEQNLNHDAMYWYRQDPGQGLRLIYYSQIVNDFQKGDIAEGYSVSREKKESFPLTVTSAQKNPTAFYLCASSTRGGQGVSYEQYFGPGTRLTVT.

In its sample, this clone was seen once. CDR3 in amino acids: CASSAKSGGGTDTQYF. DNA of the CDR3: TGTGCCAGCAGCGCAAAGAGCGGCGGGGGGACAGATACGCAGTATTTT. The chain employs TRBV9 and TRBJ2-3; 8 bases line up with TRBD2. The CDR3 runs 16 residues. CDR1 is SGDLS, CDR2 YYNGEE, per germline. Unmatched junction bases numbered 9, after V lost 3 bases and J lost 3 bases.

The rearrangement joins TRBV5-1 to TRBJ1-4; no firm D call. CDR3 length equals 13 residues. CDR1 SGHRS and CDR2 YFSETQ come from the germline V gene. V was cut by 4 bases and J by 6 bases, with 10 bases left in between. CDR3 nucleotide sequence: TGCGCCAGCAGCCCCGGGCGGTATGAAAAACTGTTTTTT. Protein: CASSPGRYEKLFF.

This chain links TRBV20-1 with TRBJ1-2, with TRBD1 matching over 8 bases. Germline CDR1 reads DFQATT; CDR2 reads SNEGSKA (reference sequence). V lost 7 bases and J lost 7; bases outside the gene matches: 5. This CDR3 has 11 residues. The CDR3 DNA reads TGCAGTGGGAGGCAGGGGGCTGGCTACACCTTC. It encodes CSGRQGAGYTF.

The CDR3 spells CASSFVFYNEQFF. The CDR3 nucleotides are TGTGCCAGCAGCTTTGTCTTTTACAATGAGCAGTTCTTC. This rearrangement joins TRBV7-8 to TRBJ2-1; D not resolved. Trimming took 3 bases from V and 4 from J, leaving 7 bases between them. Germline assignment: CDR1 SGHVS and CDR2 FQNEAQ. The CDR3 consists of 13 residues.

V gene TRBV6-1 combines with J gene TRBJ2-1; 8 nucleotides match TRBD2. The germline V gene has CDR1 MNHNS and CDR2 SASEGT. The CDR3 loop spans 15 amino acids. V gave up 3 bases and J gave up 8 bases; unmatched junction bases: 9. The CDR3, as DNA: TGTGCCAGCAGTGACGGGGGGGGTCGGCTCGATGAGCAGTTCTTC. This codes for CASSDGGGRLDEQFF.

V is TRBV5-5 and J is TRBJ1-1; tentatively, D is TRBD1 (5 bases). V lost 3 bases to trimming and J lost 8 bases, with 14 bases between them. Per germline, CDR1 SGHKS and CDR2 YYEKEE (reference sequence). The CDR3 runs 13 residues. The CDR3 region is CASSWGRRQEAFF. The CDR3 DNA reads as TGTGCCAGCAGCTGGGGGAGGCGGCAAGAAGCTTTCTTT.

The chain couples TRBV6-1 to TRBJ2-1; 12 bases align to TRBD2. The CDR3 length is 16 residues. The germline V gene encodes CDR1 MNHNS and CDR2 SASEGT. The ends lost 3 bases at V and 6 bases at J; junction bases unmatched: 6. The CDR3: CASSDSPSGRANEQFF. The CDR3 DNA is TGTGCCAGCAGTGACAGCCCTAGCGGGAGGGCCAATGAGCAGTTCTTC.

The CDR3 loop is CASSYARGGLNEQFF. CDR3 sequence (DNA): TGTGCCAGCAGTTACGCCAGGGGAGGGCTCAATGAGCAGTTCTTC. The chain carries TRBV6-5 and TRBJ2-1, with a possible D match to TRBD2 (7 bases). The CDR3 contains 15 residues. Trimming cost V 2 bases and J 6 bases, with 14 bases left between them. CDR1 MNHEY and CDR2 SVGAGI come from the germline V gene.

The J gene is TRBJ2-6, the V gene TRBV2, with D hard to call. V lost 4 bases to trimming and J lost 0 bases, with 10 bases between them. The CDR3 totals 16 residues. Germline assignment: CDR1 SNHLY and CDR2 FYNNEI. The CDR3 loop is CASSATVVSGANVLTF. CDR3 nucleotides: TGTGCCAGCAGTGCCACCGTCGTCTCTGGGGCCAACGTCCTGACTTTC.

The V call is TRBV13, the J call TRBJ2-2; TRBD1 might be the D (6 bases). The CDR3 covers 15 residues. Trimming pared 1 base from V and 4 bases from J, leaving 10 bases between. The germline V gene encodes CDR1 PRHDT and CDR2 FYEKMQ (reference sequence). Here the CDR3 reads CASSLDRVGTGELFF. Here the CDR3 DNA reads TGTGCCAGCAGCTTAGACAGGGTAGGCACCGGGGAGCTGTTTTTT.

About this clone: A junction end diverges from the germline sequence, so it may reflect a read error. The V and J genes are TRBV6-6 and TRBJ2-7; perhaps TRBD2 as D (6 bases). The CDR3 has 13 residues. Germline loops: CDR1 MNHNY, CDR2 SVGAGI (reference sequence). For the CDR3, the DNA is TGTGCCAGCAGTTCGGGACTCAGCCCTCCTGGGGACTTC. Translation gives CASSSGLSPPGDF.

The chain carries TRBV5-6 and TRBJ2-7; D unclear. This CDR3 region has 15 residues. Trimming pared 0 bases from V and 0 bases from J, leaving 10 bases between. The V gene's germline CDR1 is SGHDT and CDR2 YYEEEE. The DNA for the CDR3 is TGTGCCAGCAGCTTGGGGCGGTTCACCTCCTACGAGCAGTACTTC. Translation gives CASSLGRFTSYEQYF. The whole variable domain, remainder taken from reference TRBV5-6 and TRBJ2-7, is DAGVTQSPTHLIKTRGQQVTLRCSPKSGHDTVSWYQQALGQGPQFIFQYYEEEERQRGNFPDRFSGHQFPNYSSELNVNALLLGDSALYLCASSLGRFTSYEQYFGPGTRLTVT.

The chain has TRBV27 and TRBJ1-5; D gene ambiguous. V lost 8 bases and J lost 6, with 5 bases in between. CDR3 length: 10 residues. The germline V gene has CDR1 MNHEY and CDR2 SMNVEV (reference sequence). This CDR3 reads CASGFQPQHF. DNA for the CDR3: TGTGCCAGCGGCTTTCAGCCCCAGCATTTT.

The rearrangement links TRBV7-9 to TRBJ2-3; weak D call: TRBD2 (5 bases). Germline V CDR1 and CDR2: SEHNR, FQNEAQ (reference sequence). V was trimmed by 5 bases and J by 6 bases, leaving 12 bases between them. This CDR3 contains 13 residues. CDR3 region: CASSTGREDTQYF. The CDR3 DNA reads TGTGCCAGCAGCACGGGGAGAGAGGATACGCAGTATTTT.

This rearrangement joins TRBV5-1 to TRBJ2-3; TRBD1 matches at 10 bases. This CDR3 region has 15 residues. Germline CDR1 and CDR2: SGHRS and YFSETQ. The junction had 2 bases not matched to a gene; V was cut back by 4 bases and J by 0 bases. In DNA, the CDR3 is TGCGCCAGCAGCCCGGGACAGGGGAGCACAGATACGCAGTATTTT. This encodes CASSPGQGSTDTQYF.